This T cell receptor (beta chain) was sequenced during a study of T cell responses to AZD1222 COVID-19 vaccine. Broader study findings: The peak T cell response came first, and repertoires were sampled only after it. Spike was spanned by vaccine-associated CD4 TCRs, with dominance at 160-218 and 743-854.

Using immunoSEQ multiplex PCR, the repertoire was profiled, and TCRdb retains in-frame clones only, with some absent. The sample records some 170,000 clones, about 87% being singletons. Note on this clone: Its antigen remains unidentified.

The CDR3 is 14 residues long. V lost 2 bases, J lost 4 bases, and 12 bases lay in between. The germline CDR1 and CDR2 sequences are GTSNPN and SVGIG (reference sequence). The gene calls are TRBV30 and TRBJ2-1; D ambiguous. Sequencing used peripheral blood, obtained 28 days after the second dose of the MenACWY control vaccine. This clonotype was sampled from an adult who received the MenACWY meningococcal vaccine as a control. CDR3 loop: CAWSRTRIYNEQFF. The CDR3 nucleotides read TGTGCCTGGAGTCGTACTCGGATTTACAATGAGCAGTTCTTC.